This T cell receptor beta chain was obtained from a study of cytomegalovirus exposure and HLA in healthy donors. About the research overall: HLA-typed donors were the source of approximately 86 million unique TCRs held in an early data release. Broader study findings: With DRB1 most and HLA-C fewest, TCR association rates differed between HLA loci in a later analysis. Generally TCR sequences proved uncommon, though certain public TCRs appeared in numerous donors. In a later analysis, an Asian-associated ancestry cluster reportedly showed fewer N-insertions than the approximately 610-donor mean.

Researchers ran the PCR with 60 Vbeta and 13 Jbeta primers. The assay was immunoSEQ multiplex PCR, and TCRdb's table has in-frame clones only and misses some. The repertoire holds more than 60,000 clones, with around 77% as singletons. Concerning this clone itself: Antigen: not known.

Germline V gene lookup returns CDR1 SGHTA and CDR2 FQGTGA. The V segment lost 7 bases and the J segment 5 bases; nucleotides outside the gene matches: 11. The CDR3 has 17 residues. Sequencing was performed on PBMCs. The sequence was obtained from a male donor in good health and CMV-seropositive. The rearrangement joins TRBV7-3 to TRBJ2-2; TRBD2 matches 12 bases. CDR3 in DNA: TGTGCCAGCACCCCCACAGGACTAGCGGGGCCAACCGGGGAGCTGTTTTTT. Translation: CASTPTGLAGPTGELFF.